This paragraph reports one T cell receptor beta chain. Its antigen is not known. The amount of total RNA extracted per sample was at least 5.5 micrograms. The data originate from a study of blood T cells in healthy people across ages. Study outcomes and limitations: Higher diversity, along with more naive CD4+ cells, distinguished long-lived donors from aged donors. In older individuals, TCR beta diversity per million T cells was lower, falling roughly linearly with age.

V was clipped by 5 bases and J by 1 base, with 20 bases between them. The CDR3 has 17 amino acids. Germline lookup yields CDR1 MNHNY and CDR2 SVGAGI (reference sequence). For the second PCR, which ran for about 7 to 11 cycles, a sample-barcoded 5' primer and a J-beta primer mix were used. TCRdb analysed the 5' RACE reads with MiXCR anew, one entry per CDR3 protein. The repertoire holds around 1,000,000 distinct CDR3 sequences, less than 45% seen once, with about an eighth in the top ten. The chain joins TRBV6-6 to TRBJ2-5; D is possibly TRBD1 (6 bases). The sequenced sample was blood. This receptor was obtained from a man aged 18 to 30 in good health. The CDR3 reads CASSLQGNLAPQETQYF. CDR3 coding DNA: TGTGCCAGCAGTCTACAGGGAAATTTAGCCCCCCAAGAGACCCAGTACTTC.